Shown below are 20 T cell receptor beta chains from a single sample sequenced in a study of blood T cell repertoires in COVID-19. TCRdb's copy holds only in-frame clones and misses some; the assay was immunoSEQ multiplex PCR. The sample lists around 160,000 clones; roughly 81% were seen once. The specimen sequenced was peripheral blood. The receptors come from a human donor with acute or convalescent COVID-19. The donor label of this sample is uncertain.

This clone was counted only a few times. Written as DNA, the CDR3 is TGTGCCATCAGTGGGGGGGGAGGCAAAAACATTCAGTACTTC. It is translated as CAISGGGGKNIQYF. J is TRBJ2-4 and V is TRBV10-3; 7 bases are shared with TRBD2. J was trimmed by 3 bases and V by 4 bases; bases with no gene match: 3. Looked up from germline, CDR1 is ENHRY and CDR2 is SYGVKD. This CDR3 is built from 14 residues.

This clone came up once. CDR3 coding DNA: TGTGCCAGCATCCTAGACAGGGGGCGTATCGAGCAGTACTTC. This sequence encodes CASILDRGRIEQYF. The chain recombines TRBV6-5 with TRBJ2-7; 10 bases match TRBD1. CDR1 is MNHEY, CDR2 SVGAGI, per germline. V was clipped by 7 bases and J by 6 bases; unmatched bases: 9. CDR3 size: 14 residues.

This chain links TRBV5-1 with TRBJ1-1; a possible D gene is TRBD1 (5 bases). There are 15 residues in the CDR3. Trimming shortened V by 0 bases and J by 0 bases, and 9 bases separated the two germline ends. Germline V lookup: CDR1 SGHRS, CDR2 YFSETQ. DNA of the CDR3: TGCGCCAGCAGCTTGGGACAGCACATGAACACTGAAGCTTTCTTT. This translates into CASSLGQHMNTEAFF.

The chain is built from TRBV19 and TRBJ2-1; TRBD1 aligns across 9 bases. Germline CDR1 LNHDA, CDR2 SQIVND (reference sequence). Unmatched junction bases numbered 0, after V lost 3 bases and J lost 3 bases. CDR3 length: 14 amino acids. CDR3 sequence (DNA): TGTGCCAGTAGTATGGGACAGGGCTACAATGAGCAGTTCTTC. Amino acids: CASSMGQGYNEQFF.

This clone was recorded a few times. This chain joins TRBV6-5 and TRBJ1-2; 11 bases fit TRBD1. The CDR3 is 15 amino acids. CDR1 and CDR2 from the germline V gene are MNHEY and SVGAGI. V was pared by 0 bases and J by 9 bases, with 6 bases of the junction left unmatched. The CDR3 reads CASSYSLGQGASYTF. The CDR3, as DNA: TGTGCCAGCAGTTACTCCCTCGGACAGGGGGCTAGCTACACCTTC.

V and J are TRBV28 and TRBJ2-7, with a weak D call TRBD2 (7 bases). V gave up 5 bases and J gave up 3 bases, with 17 bases separating them. CDR1 and CDR2 (germline): MDHEN, SYDVKM. The CDR3 sequence is 15 residues long. The DNA of the CDR3 is TGTGCCAGCAGTCTCCGGGGGGCTGCGGGCTACGAGCAGTACTTC. Its translation: CASSLRGAAGYEQYF. The full variable domain, rest sourced from reference TRBV28 and TRBJ2-7, is DVKVTQSSRYLVKRTGEKVFLECVQDMDHENMFWYRQDPGLGLRLIYFSYDVKMKEKGDIPEGYSVSREKKERFSLILESASTNQTSMYLCASSLRGAAGYEQYFGPGTRLTVT.

There are a few counts of this clone. The chain couples TRBV7-3 to TRBJ1-1; 10 positions agree with TRBD1. The ends lost 5 bases at V and 11 bases at J; junction bases unmatched: 8. CDR1 SGHTA and CDR2 FQGTGA come from the germline V gene. The CDR3 contains 13 residues. The DNA of the CDR3 is TGTGCCAGCAGCCTACTCCCGGGACAGGGGGCTTTCTTT. Translating it yields CASSLLPGQGAFF.

With respect to this clone: The sample holds other DNA sequences that translate to the same CDR3. The chain uses TRBV4-2 and TRBJ1-1; unclear D gene. V was shortened by 4 bases and J by 1 base, with 10 bases between the two germline ends. The germline V gene encodes CDR1 LGHNA and CDR2 YNFKEQ. The CDR3 has 14 amino acids. The CDR3 spells CASSLDEGNTEAFF. CDR3 nucleotide sequence: TGTGCCAGCAGCCTAGACGAGGGGAACACTGAAGCTTTCTTT.

V and J are TRBV6-1 and TRBJ1-5, with TRBD1 identical over 8 bases. The V segment lost 2 bases and the J segment 7 bases; nucleotides outside the gene matches: 7. There are 15 residues in the CDR3. From germline, CDR1 is MNHNS and CDR2 SASEGT. The CDR3 sequence: CASSEQGTGGQPQHF. CDR3 coding DNA: TGTGCCAGCAGTGAACAAGGGACAGGTGGGCAGCCCCAGCATTTT.

The chain links TRBV24-1 to TRBJ1-2; D not certain. The CDR3 contains 14 residues. V was cut by 4 bases and J by 3 bases, with 11 bases left in between. From germline, CDR1 is KGHDR and CDR2 SFDVKD. The CDR3 nucleotides are TGTGCCACCAGTGACCTCGAATTAGACTATGGCTACACCTTC. It encodes CATSDLELDYGYTF.

The V call is TRBV9, the J call TRBJ2-2; the D gene is possibly TRBD1 (5 bases). CDR1 and CDR2 from the germline V gene are SGDLS and YYNGEE. Trimming removed 4 bases at V and 4 bases at J, with 11 bases between. The CDR3 length is 14 residues. CDR3 sequence: CASSLRQSTGELFF. DNA for the CDR3: TGTGCCAGCAGCTTGCGACAGAGCACCGGGGAGCTGTTTTTT.

The chain couples TRBV27 to TRBJ1-6, with 7 bases that match TRBD1. Germline trimming cut 4 bases from V and 9 bases from J; bases unmatched to any gene: 6. This CDR3 region has 14 residues. The germline gives CDR1 MNHEY, CDR2 SMNVEV (reference sequence). The CDR3 nucleotides read TGTGCCAGCAGTTATCAGGGGGTCGGTTCACCCCTCCACTTT. Its translation: CASSYQGVGSPLHF.

This sequence joins TRBV5-6 and TRBJ1-1, with 7 bases identical to TRBD1. V gave up 4 bases and J gave up 1 base; unmatched junction bases: 7. CDR1 and CDR2 (germline): SGHDT, YYEEEE. The CDR3 contains 15 residues. DNA of the CDR3: TGTGCCAGCAGCCAACCGGGACAGACGAACACTGAAGCTTTCTTT. Its translation is CASSQPGQTNTEAFF. The full variable domain, rest sourced from reference TRBV5-6 and TRBJ1-1, is DAGVTQSPTHLIKTRGQQVTLRCSPKSGHDTVSWYQQALGQGPQFIFQYYEEEERQRGNFPDRFSGHQFPNYSSELNVNALLLGDSALYLCASSQPGQTNTEAFFGQGTRLTVV.

This chain links TRBV5-1 with TRBJ2-2, with D perhaps matching TRBD2 (5 bases). Germline V gene lookup returns CDR1 SGHRS and CDR2 YFSETQ. Deletions cut 0 bases from V and 4 bases from J, with 13 bases between. The CDR3 is made up of 16 amino acids. The CDR3 DNA sequence: TGCGCCAGCAGCTTGGGCGGAACTGGAGGCACCGGGGAGCTGTTTTTT. This sequence encodes CASSLGGTGGTGELFF.

CDR3 bases: TGTGCCAGCAGTTCCCCAATACAGGGCAACTATGGCTACACCTTC. Translated: CASSSPIQGNYGYTF. The J gene is TRBJ1-2, the V gene TRBV27; D possibly corresponds to TRBD1 (6 bases). This CDR3 is built from 15 residues. Trimming took off 4 bases at V and 2 bases at J, with 14 bases between the two ends. CDR1 MNHEY and CDR2 SMNVEV come from the germline V gene (reference sequence).

The V call is TRBV7-8, the J call TRBJ2-3, with a tentative D call TRBD1 (5 bases). V lost 7 bases and J lost 3, with 14 bases in between. The CDR3 consists of 14 residues. Germline V gene data show CDR1 as SGHVS and CDR2 as FQNEAQ. The CDR3 spells CASTESGKTDTQYF. Here the CDR3 DNA reads TGTGCCAGCACCGAATCAGGGAAAACAGATACGCAGTATTTT. The entire variable domain, with the rest obtained from reference TRBV7-8 and TRBJ2-3, is as follows: GAGVSQSPRYKVAKRGQDVALRCDPISGHVSLFWYQQALGQGPEFLTYFQNEAQLDKSGLPSDRFFAERPEGSVSTLKIQRTQQEDSAVYLCASTESGKTDTQYFGPGTRLTVL.

The gene calls are TRBV19 and TRBJ2-3; D possibly corresponds to TRBD2 (6 bases). The CDR3 has 14 amino acids. V lost 3 bases, J lost 6 bases, and 13 bases lay in between. Per the germline V gene, CDR1 is LNHDA and CDR2 is SQIVND (reference sequence). CDR3 sequence: CASSMRRREDTQYF. Written as DNA, the CDR3 is TGTGCCAGTAGTATGCGCCGACGGGAGGATACGCAGTATTTT.

This chain joins TRBV19 and TRBJ1-1, with D maybe TRBD1 (6 bases). There are 12 residues in the CDR3. CDR1 and CDR2 from the germline V gene are LNHDA and SQIVND (reference sequence). V was trimmed by 8 bases and J by 4 bases, leaving 11 bases between them. CDR3 region: CASRGGSTEAFF. The CDR3 DNA is TGTGCCAGTCGCGGGGGCAGCACTGAAGCTTTCTTT.

The chain joins TRBV15 to TRBJ1-4; tentatively, D is TRBD1 (5 bases). CDR1 is LNHNV, CDR2 YYDKDF, per germline (reference sequence). Trimming pared 1 base from V and 8 bases from J, leaving 11 bases between. The CDR3 has 14 residues. The CDR3 is CATSRVGGVEKLFF. The CDR3 DNA reads as TGTGCCACCAGCAGAGTGGGGGGGGTGGAAAAACTGTTTTTT.

This clone appeared a few times. This chain uses TRBV7-2 with TRBJ2-7, with D tentatively TRBD2 (6 bases). The CDR3 totals 13 residues. Deletions cut 4 bases from V and 0 bases from J, with 7 bases between. In germline, CDR1 is SGHTA, CDR2 FQGNSA. CDR3 sequence (DNA): TGTGCCAGCAGCTCCGGGAGCTCCTACGAGCAGTACGTC. Translation gives CASSSGSSYEQYV.